The present T cell receptor (beta chain) was sequenced within a study of T cells in Graves' hyperthyroidism and ophthalmopathy. General study findings and limits: Most expanded thyroid clonotypes above 0.001 also appeared in blood.

From RNA transcripts, TCR beta CDR3 regions were amplified. The study used the HTBI primer set for a first-round RT-PCR of the TCR CDR3. A single record per CDR3 protein comes from TCRdb applying MiXCR to the multiplex PCR reads. The profile shows some 580,000 distinct CDR3 sequences, roughly a sixth of them singletons. Ten or more counts support this clonotype. Antigen: not known. V gave up 6 bases and J gave up 5 bases; unmatched junction bases: 0. Germline V gene sequence: CDR1 SNHLY, CDR2 FYNNEI. The CDR3 totals 13 residues. The source is a woman in her thirties or forties with Graves' ophthalmopathy. The sample was blood. V gene TRBV2 combines with J gene TRBJ1-5; 11 bases fit TRBD1. Here the CDR3 DNA reads TGTGCCAGCAGGGGACAGGGGGATCAGCCCCAGCATTTT. Amino acid sequence: CASRGQGDQPQHF.